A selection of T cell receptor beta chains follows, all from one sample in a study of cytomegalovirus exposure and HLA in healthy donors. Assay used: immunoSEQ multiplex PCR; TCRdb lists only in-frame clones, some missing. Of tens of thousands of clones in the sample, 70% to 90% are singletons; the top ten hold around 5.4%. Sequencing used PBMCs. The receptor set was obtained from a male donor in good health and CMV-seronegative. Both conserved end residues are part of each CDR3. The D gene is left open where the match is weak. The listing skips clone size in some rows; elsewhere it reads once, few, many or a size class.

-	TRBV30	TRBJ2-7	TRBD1	CAWSAGTGGANEQYF	TGTGCCTGGAGTGCTGGGACAGGGGGCGCGAACGAGCAGTACTTC
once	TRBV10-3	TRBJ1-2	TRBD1	CAISESQGALRNYGYTF	TGTGCCATCAGTGAGTCCCAGGGGGCGTTAAGGAACTATGGCTACACCTTC
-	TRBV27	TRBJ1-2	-	CASGEPYGYTF	TGTGCCAGCGGTGAGCCCTATGGCTACACCTTC
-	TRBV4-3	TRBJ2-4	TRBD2	CASSQDSGGSSANIQYF	TGCGCCAGCAGCCAAGACAGCGGGGGGTCCTCCGCGAACATTCAGTACTTC
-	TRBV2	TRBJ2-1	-	CASSERGRVYNEQFF	TGTGCCAGCAGTGAACGCGGGCGAGTTTACAATGAGCAGTTCTTC
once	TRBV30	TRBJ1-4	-	CATGLDEKLFF	TGTGCCACCGGGTTGGATGAAAAACTGTTTTTT
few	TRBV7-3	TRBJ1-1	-	CASSLTQGSLNTEAFF	TGTGCCAGCAGCTTAACGCAGGGGAGTTTGAACACTGAAGCTTTCTTT
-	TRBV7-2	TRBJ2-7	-	CASSLDSNAYEQYF	TGTGCCAGCAGTTTGGACAGTAATGCCTACGAGCAGTACTTC
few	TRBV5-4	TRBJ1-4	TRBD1	CASSYPDRGGTNEKLFF	TGTGCCAGCAGCTACCCAGACAGGGGAGGAACTAATGAAAAACTGTTTTTT
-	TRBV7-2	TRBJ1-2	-	CASSQDTGSSNYGYTF	TGTGCCAGCAGCCAAGATACGGGGTCTAGTAACTATGGCTACACCTTC
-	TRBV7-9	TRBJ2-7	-	CSSSSPLHRSYEQYF	TGTTCCAGCAGCTCCCCCTTACATCGCTCCTACGAGCAGTACTTC
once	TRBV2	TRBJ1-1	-	CASSIDRSNTEAFF	TGTGCCAGCAGTATAGACAGGTCCAACACTGAAGCTTTCTTT
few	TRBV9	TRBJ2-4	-	CASSVVGGVENIQYF	TGTGCCAGCAGCGTAGTCGGCGGGGTCGAAAACATTCAGTACTTC
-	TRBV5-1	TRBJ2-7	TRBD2	CASSPGAGPSYEQYF	TGCGCCAGCAGCCCCGGAGCGGGGCCCTCCTACGAGCAGTACTTC
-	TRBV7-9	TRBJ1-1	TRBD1	CASSHRQGGWTEAFF	TGTGCCAGCAGCCATAGACAGGGGGGATGGACTGAAGCTTTCTTT
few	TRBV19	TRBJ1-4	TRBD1	CASSITGQGGEKLFF	TGTGCCAGTAGTATAACGGGACAGGGAGGTGAAAAACTGTTTTTT
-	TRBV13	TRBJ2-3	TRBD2	CASSLNPRLAGGLDTQYF	TGTGCCAGCAGCTTAAATCCTCGACTAGCGGGGGGTTTGGATACGCAGTATTTT
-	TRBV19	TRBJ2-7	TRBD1	CASSPGLEQGVSEQYF	TGTGCCAGTAGTCCCGGGCTAGAACAGGGGGTTTCCGAGCAGTACTTC
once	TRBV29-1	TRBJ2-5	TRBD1	CSVQGEPETQYF	TGCAGCGTACAGGGGGAGCCAGAGACCCAGTACTTC
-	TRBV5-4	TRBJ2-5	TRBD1	CASSADRGGGTQYF	TGTGCCAGCAGCGCGGACAGGGGCGGCGGGACCCAGTACTTC
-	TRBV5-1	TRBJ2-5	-	CASTLGGAETQYF	TGCGCCAGCACCCTGGGGGGAGCGGAGACCCAGTACTTC
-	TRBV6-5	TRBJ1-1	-	CASSYSTGNTEAFF	TGTGCCAGCAGTTACTCGACGGGGAACACTGAAGCTTTCTTT
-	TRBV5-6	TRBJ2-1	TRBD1	CASSSRDRGPWEQFF	TGTGCCAGCAGTTCCCGGGACAGGGGGCCGTGGGAGCAGTTCTTC
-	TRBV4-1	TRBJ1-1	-	CASSISGTANTEAFF	TGCGCCAGCAGCATAAGCGGGACGGCGAACACTGAAGCTTTCTTT
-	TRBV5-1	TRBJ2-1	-	CASSNGVASTRDEQFF	TGCGCCAGCAGTAACGGGGTGGCTAGCACCAGAGATGAGCAGTTCTTC
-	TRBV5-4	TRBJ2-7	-	CASRSQGLEQYF	TGTGCCAGCAGATCTCAGGGACTCGAGCAGTACTTC
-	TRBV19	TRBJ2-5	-	CASSIGAGAETQYF	TGTGCCAGTAGTATTGGGGCGGGGGCCGAGACCCAGTACTTC
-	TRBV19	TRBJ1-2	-	CATRRGRRAANYGYTF	TGTGCCACGCGGAGGGGTAGAAGGGCAGCTAACTATGGCTACACCTTC
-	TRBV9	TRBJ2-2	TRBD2	CASSEGTSGGEPGELFF	TGTGCCAGCAGCGAGGGGACTAGCGGGGGAGAACCCGGGGAGCTGTTTTTT
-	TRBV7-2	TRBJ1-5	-	CASSLGVSDPQHF	TGTGCCAGCAGCTTGGGAGTGAGCGACCCCCAGCATTTT
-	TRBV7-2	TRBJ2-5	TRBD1	CASSLYFGTGGGETQYF	TGTGCCAGCAGCTTATATTTCGGGACAGGGGGGGGTGAGACCCAGTACTTC
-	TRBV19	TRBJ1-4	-	CASSVRQAGEKLFF	TGTGCCAGTAGTGTCCGACAGGCGGGTGAAAAACTGTTTTTT
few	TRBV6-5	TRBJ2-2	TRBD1	CASSRGQENTGELFF	TGTGCCAGCAGTCGGGGACAGGAGAACACCGGGGAGCTGTTTTTT
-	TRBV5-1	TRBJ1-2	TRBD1	CASSADRGLDGYTF	TGCGCCAGCAGCGCGGACAGGGGGCTTGATGGCTACACCTTC
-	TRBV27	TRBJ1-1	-	CASSQRRNLNTEAFF	TGTGCCAGCAGCCAACGCAGGAACCTGAACACTGAAGCTTTCTTT